This T cell receptor beta chain was identified during a study of OX40 agonist ivuxolimab in advanced cancers. Overall study context: The patients received ivuxolimab by intravenous route every 2 weeks at 0.01 to 10 mg/kg. Eligibility admitted prior anti-PD-1, anti-PD-L1 or anti-CTLA-4 therapy; 40% to 50% had some.

On this clone: Its antigen is undetermined.

Whole-study findings and limits: Not determined was the antigen specificity of the expanded peripheral T cells.

Assay: immunoSEQ multiplex PCR; the TCRdb copy retains only in-frame clones and omits some. The sample consists of roughly 130,000 clones, around 95% of them appearing once. Between the trimmed V and J ends, which lost 6 bases and 10 bases, there was a span of 18 bases. CDR1 and CDR2 from the germline V gene are MGHRA and YSYEKL. This CDR3 is built from 13 residues. The V gene is TRBV4-1, the J gene TRBJ1-2; possibly TRBD1 for D (5 bases). This material consisted of CD4+ or CD8+ T cells sorted from blood, taken in a trial of the OX40 agonist ivuxolimab. This receptor was identified in an adult with an advanced solid tumor such as melanoma, head and neck, liver or kidney cancer. The CDR3 loop reads CASSPLPGSYYTF. The CDR3 DNA reads as TGCGCCAGCAGTCCTCTACCAGGGTCCTACTACACCTTC.